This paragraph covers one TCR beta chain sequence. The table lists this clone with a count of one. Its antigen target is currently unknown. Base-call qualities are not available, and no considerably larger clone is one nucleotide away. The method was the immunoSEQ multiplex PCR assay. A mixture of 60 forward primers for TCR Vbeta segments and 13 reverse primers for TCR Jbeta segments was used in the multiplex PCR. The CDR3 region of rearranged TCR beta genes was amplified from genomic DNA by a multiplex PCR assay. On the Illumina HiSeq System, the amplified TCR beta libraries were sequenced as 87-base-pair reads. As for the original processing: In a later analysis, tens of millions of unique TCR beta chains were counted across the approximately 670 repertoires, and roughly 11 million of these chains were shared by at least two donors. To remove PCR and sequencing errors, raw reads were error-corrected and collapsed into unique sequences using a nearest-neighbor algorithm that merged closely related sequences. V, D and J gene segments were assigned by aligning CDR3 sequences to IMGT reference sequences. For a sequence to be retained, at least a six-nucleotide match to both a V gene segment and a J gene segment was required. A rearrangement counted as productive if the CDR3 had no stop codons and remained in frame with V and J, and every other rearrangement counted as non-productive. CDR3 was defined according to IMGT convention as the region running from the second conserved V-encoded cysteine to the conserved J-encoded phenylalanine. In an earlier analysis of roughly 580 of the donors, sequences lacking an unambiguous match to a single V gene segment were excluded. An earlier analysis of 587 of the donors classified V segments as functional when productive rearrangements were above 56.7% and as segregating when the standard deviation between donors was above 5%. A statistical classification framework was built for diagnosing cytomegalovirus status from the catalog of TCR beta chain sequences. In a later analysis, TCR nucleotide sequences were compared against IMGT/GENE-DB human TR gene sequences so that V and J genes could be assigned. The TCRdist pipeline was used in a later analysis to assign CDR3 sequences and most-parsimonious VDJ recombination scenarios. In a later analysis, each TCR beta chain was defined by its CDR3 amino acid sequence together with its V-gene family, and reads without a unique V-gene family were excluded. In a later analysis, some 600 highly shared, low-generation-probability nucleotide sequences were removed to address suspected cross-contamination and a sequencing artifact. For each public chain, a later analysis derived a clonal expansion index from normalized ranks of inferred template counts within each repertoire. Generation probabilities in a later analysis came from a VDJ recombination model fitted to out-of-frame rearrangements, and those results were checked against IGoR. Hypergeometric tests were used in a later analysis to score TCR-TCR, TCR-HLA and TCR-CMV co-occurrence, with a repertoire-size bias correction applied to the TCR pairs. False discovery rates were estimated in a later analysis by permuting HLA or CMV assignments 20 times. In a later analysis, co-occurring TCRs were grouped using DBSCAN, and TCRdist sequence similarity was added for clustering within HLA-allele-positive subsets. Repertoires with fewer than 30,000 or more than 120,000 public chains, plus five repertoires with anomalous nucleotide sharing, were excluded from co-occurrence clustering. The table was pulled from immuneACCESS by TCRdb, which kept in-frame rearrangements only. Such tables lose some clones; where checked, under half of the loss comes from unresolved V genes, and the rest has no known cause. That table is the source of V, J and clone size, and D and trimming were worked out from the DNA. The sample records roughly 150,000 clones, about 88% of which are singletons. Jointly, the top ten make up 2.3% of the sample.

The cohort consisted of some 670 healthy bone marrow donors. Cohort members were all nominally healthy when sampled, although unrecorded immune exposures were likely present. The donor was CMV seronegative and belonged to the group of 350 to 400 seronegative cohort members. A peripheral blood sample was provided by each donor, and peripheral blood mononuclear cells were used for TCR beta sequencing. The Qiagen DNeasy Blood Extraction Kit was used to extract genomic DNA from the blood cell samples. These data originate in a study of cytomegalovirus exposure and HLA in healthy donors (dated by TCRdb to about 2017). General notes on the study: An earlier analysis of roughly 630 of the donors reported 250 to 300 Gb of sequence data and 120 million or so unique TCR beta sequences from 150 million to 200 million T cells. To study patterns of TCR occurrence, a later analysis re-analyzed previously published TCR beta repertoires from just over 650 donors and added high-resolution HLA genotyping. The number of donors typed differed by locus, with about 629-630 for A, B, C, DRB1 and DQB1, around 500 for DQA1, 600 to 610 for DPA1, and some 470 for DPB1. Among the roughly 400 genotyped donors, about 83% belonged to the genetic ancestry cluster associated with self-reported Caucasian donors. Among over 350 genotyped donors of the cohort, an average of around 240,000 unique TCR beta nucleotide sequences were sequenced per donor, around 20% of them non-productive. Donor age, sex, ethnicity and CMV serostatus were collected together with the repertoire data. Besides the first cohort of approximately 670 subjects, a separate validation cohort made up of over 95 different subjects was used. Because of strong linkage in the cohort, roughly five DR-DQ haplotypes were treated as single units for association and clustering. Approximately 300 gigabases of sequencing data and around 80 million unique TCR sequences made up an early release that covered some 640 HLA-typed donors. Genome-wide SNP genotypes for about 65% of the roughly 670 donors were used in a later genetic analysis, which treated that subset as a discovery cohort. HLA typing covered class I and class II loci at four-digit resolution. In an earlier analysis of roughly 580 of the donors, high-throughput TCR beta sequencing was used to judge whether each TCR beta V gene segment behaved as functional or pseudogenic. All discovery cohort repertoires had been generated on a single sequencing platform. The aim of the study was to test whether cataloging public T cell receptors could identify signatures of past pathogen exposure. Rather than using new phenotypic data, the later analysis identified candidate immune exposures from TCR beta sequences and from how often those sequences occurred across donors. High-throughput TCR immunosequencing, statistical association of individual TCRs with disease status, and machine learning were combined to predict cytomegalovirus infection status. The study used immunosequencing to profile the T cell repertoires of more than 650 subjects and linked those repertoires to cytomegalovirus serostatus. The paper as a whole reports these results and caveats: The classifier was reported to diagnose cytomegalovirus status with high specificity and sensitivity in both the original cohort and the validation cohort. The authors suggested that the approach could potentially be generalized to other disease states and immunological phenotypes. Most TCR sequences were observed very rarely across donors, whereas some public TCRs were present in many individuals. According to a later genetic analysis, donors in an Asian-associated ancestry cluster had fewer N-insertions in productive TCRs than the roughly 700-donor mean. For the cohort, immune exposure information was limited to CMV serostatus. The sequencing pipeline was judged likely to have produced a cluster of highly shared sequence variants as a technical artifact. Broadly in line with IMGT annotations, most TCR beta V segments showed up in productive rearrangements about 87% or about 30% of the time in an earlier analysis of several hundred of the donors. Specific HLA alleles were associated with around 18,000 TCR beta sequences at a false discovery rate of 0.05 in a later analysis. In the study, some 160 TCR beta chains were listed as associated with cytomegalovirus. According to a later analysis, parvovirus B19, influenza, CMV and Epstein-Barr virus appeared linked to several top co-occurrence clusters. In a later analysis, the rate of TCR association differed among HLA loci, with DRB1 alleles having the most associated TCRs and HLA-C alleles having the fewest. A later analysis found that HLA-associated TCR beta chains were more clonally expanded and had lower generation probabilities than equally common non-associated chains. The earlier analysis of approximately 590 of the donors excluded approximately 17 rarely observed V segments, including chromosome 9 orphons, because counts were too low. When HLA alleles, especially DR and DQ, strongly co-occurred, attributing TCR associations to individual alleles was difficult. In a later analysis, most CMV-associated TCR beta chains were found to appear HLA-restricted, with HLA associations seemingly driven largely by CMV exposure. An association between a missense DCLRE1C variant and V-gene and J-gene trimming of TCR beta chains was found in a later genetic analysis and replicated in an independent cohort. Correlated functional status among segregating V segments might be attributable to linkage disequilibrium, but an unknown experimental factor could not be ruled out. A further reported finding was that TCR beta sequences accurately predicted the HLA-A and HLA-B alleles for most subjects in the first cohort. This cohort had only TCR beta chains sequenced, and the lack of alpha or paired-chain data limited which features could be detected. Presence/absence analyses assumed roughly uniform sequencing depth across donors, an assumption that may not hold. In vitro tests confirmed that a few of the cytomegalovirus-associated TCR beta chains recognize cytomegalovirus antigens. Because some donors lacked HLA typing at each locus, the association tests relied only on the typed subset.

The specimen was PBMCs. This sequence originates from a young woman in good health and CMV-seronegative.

CDR3 reads: CATSRVQGATHNEQFF. The DNA sequence reads TGTGCCACCAGCAGAGTTCAGGGGGCCACGCACAATGAGCAGTTCTTC. The chain is assembled from TRBV15 and TRBJ2-1, with 8 junctional bases fitting TRBD1. Trimmed from V: 1 base; trimmed from J: 5 bases; junction bases lacking a gene match: 7. The germline V gene (reference sequence) yields LNHNV for CDR1 and YYDKDF for CDR2. CDR3 length: 16 amino acids, cysteine to phenylalanine. Only CDR3 DNA is held: 48 bases, read in frame from base 1.